This T cell receptor (beta chain) is drawn from a study of PD-1 blockade in classical Hodgkin lymphoma. Measured with immunoSEQ multiplex PCR; TCRdb has only the in-frame clones, and not every one. In the table there are 95,000 to 120,000 clones, 89% of which are singletons. With respect to this clone: Other DNA variants within this sample encode the same CDR3.

Relapse was seen in all patients after autologous stem cell transplantation, and brentuximab vedotin exposure was variable. The TCR originated in a human donor with classical Hodgkin lymphoma. The source was peripheral blood mononuclear cells (PBMCs), collected before the second cycle of nivolumab.

The CDR3 sequence is CASSQDRGSRITNYGYTF. DNA of the CDR3: TGTGCCAGCAGCCAAGATCGGGGCAGTCGTATTACTAACTATGGCTACACCTTC. This chain connects TRBV4-2 to TRBJ1-2; tentatively, D is TRBD1 (5 bases). Trimming shortened V by 0 bases and J by 0 bases, and 17 bases separated the two germline ends. The germline CDR1 and CDR2 sequences are LGHNA and YNFKEQ. This CDR3 has 18 residues.